One T cell receptor (beta chain) is described in this entry. Its antigen is not known. The sample originates from a study of cytomegalovirus exposure and HLA in healthy donors. The study's findings and limits: An assumption of roughly uniform sequencing depth across donors underlay the presence/absence analyses. Generally TCR sequences proved uncommon, though certain public TCRs appeared in numerous donors. Previous analysis showed most TCR beta V segments were productive about 87% or about 30% of the time.

Germline V gene sequence: CDR1 SEHNR, CDR2 FQNEAQ (reference sequence). The V gene lost 8 bases and the J gene lost 3 bases, with 10 bases spanning the gap. This CDR3 is built from 12 residues. The donors gave bone marrow, and they were healthy. A multiplex PCR was run with 60 Vbeta primers and 13 Jbeta primers. Measured with immunoSEQ multiplex PCR; TCRdb has only the in-frame clones, and not every one. The repertoire consists of over 120,000 clones, with roughly 76% occurring once and the leading ten covering under 3.5%. This TCR was recovered from a woman aged 25-40 years in good health and CMV-seronegative. J is TRBJ1-1 and V is TRBV7-9, with a weak D call TRBD1 (6 bases). Sequenced sample: PBMCs. CDR3 coding DNA: TGTGCCAGCCACAGGGAGTACACTGAAGCTTTCTTT. It specifies CASHREYTEAFF.